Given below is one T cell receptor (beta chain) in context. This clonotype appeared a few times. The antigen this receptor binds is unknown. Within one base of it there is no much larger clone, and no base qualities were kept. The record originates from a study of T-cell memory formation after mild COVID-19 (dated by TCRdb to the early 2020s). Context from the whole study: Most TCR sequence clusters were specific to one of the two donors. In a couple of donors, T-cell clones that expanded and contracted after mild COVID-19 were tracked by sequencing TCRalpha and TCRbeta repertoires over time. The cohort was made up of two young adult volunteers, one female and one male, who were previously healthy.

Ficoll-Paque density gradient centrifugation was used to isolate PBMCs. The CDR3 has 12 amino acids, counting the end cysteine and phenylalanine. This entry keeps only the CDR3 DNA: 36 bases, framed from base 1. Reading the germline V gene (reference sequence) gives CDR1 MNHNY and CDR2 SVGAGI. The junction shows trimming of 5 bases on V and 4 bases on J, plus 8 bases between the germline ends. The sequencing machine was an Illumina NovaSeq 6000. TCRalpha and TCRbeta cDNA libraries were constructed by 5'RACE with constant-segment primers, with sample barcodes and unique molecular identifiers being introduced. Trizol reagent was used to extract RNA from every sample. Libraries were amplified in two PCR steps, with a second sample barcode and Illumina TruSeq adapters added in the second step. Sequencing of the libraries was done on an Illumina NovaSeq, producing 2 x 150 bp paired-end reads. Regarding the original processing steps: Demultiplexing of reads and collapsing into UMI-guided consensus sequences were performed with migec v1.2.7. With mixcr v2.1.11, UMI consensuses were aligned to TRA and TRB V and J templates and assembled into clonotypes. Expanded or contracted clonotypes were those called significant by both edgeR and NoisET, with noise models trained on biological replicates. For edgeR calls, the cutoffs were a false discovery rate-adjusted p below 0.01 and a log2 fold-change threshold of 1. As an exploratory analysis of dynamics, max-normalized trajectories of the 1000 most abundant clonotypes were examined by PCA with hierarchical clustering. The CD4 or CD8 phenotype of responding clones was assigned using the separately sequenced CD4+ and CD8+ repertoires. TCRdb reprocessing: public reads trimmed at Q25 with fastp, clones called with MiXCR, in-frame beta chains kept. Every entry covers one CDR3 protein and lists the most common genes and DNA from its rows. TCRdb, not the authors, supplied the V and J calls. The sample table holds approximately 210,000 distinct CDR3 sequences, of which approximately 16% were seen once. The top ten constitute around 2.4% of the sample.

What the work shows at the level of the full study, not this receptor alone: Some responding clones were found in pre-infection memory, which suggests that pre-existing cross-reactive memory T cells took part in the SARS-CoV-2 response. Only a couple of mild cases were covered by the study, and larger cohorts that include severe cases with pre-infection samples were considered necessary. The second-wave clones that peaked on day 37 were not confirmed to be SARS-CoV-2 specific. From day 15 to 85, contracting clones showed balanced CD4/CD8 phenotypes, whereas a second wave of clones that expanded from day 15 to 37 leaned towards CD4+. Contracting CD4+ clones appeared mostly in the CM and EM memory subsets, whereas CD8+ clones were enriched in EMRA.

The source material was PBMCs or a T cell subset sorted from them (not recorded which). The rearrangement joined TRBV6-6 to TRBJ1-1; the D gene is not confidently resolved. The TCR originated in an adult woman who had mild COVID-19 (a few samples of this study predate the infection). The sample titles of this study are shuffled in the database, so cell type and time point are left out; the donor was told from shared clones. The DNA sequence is TGTGCCAGCAGTGGTTCGGGCACTGAAGCTTTCTTT. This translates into CASSGSGTEAFF.